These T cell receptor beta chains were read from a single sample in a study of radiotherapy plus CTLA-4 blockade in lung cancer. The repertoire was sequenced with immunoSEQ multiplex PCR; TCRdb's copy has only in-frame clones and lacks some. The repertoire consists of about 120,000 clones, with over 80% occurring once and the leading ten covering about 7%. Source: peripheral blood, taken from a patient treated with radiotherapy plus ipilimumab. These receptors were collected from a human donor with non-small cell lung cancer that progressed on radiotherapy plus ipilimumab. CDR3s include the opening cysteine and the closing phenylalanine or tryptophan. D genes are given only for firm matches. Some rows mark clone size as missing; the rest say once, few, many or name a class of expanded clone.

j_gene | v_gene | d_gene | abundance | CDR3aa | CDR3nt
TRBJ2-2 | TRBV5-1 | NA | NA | CASSLTAGYQAGELFF | TGCGCCAGCAGCTTGACCGCAGGGTATCAGGCCGGGGAGCTGTTTTTT
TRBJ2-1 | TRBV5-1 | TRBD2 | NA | CASSLELAGGNEQFF | TGCGCCAGCAGCTTGGAACTAGCGGGAGGTAATGAGCAGTTCTTC
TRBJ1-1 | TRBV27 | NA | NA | CASSLSWNTNTEAFF | TGTGCCAGCAGTTTAAGTTGGAATACGAACACTGAAGCTTTCTTT
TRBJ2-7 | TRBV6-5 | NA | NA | CASSYSRGAYEQYF | TGTGCCAGCAGTTACTCGCGGGGTGCCTACGAGCAGTACTTC
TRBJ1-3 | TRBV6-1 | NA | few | CASSEAARAGNTIYF | TGTGCCAGCAGTGAAGCCGCCAGGGCTGGAAACACCATATATTTT
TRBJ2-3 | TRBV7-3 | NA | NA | CASSPLGATDTQYF | TGTGCCAGCAGCCCACTGGGGGCAACAGATACGCAGTATTTT
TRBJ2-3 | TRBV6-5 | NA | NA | CASSSLLGAFTDTQYF | TGTGCCAGCAGTTCCCTCTTAGGGGCCTTCACAGATACGCAGTATTTT
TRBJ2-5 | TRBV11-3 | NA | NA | CASSPLSGGAGAGETQYF | TGTGCCAGCAGCCCCCTCTCAGGGGGCGCGGGAGCTGGAGAGACCCAGTACTTC
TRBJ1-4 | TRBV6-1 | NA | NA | CASTRGGYEKLFF | TGTGCCAGCACTCGGGGGGGATATGAAAAACTGTTTTTT
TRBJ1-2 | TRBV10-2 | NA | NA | CASSPGLHYGYTF | TGCGCCAGCAGCCCCGGGCTGCACTATGGCTACACCTTC
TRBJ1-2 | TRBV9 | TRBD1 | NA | CASSDRDRAVSGYTF | TGTGCCAGCAGCGACCGGGACAGGGCGGTTAGTGGCTACACCTTC
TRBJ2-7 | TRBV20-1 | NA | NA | CSVSGTREQYF | TGCAGTGTCAGCGGCACCAGGGAGCAGTACTTC
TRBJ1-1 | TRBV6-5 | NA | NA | CASSFSHGGVNTEAFF | TGTGCCAGCAGTTTTTCACATGGGGGAGTGAACACTGAAGCTTTCTTT
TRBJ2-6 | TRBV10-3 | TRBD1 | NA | CAAGQAGSGANILTF | TGTGCCGCGGGACAGGCCGGCTCTGGGGCCAACATCCTGACTTTC
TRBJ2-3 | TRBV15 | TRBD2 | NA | CATSRRAGVGTDTQYF | TGTGCCACCAGCAGACGAGCGGGAGTGGGGACAGATACGCAGTATTTT
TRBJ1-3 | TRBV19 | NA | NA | CASSIDGSGNTIYF | TGTGCCAGTAGTATCGATGGTTCCGGAAACACCATATATTTT
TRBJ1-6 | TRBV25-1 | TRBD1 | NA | CASRSGTGGYWDNSPLHF | TGTGCCAGCAGATCCGGGACAGGGGGATATTGGGATAATTCACCCCTCCACTTT
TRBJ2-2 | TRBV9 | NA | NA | CASSAVGSPSGELFF | TGTGCCAGCAGCGCGGTCGGGAGTCCGTCCGGGGAGCTGTTTTTT
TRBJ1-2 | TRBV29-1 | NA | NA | CSVEDPEKGYGYTF | TGCAGCGTTGAAGATCCTGAAAAGGGCTATGGCTACACCTTC
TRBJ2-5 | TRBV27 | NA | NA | CASSLRGGTGSETQYF | TGTGCCAGCAGTTTAAGGGGGGGGACGGGGTCGGAGACCCAGTACTTC
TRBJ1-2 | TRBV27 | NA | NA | CASSNGPINYGYTF | TGTGCCAGCAGTAACGGCCCGATCAACTATGGCTACACCTTC
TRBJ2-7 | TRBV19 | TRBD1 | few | CASSTPGQTPEQYF | TGTGCCAGTAGTACACCGGGACAGACGCCCGAGCAGTACTTC
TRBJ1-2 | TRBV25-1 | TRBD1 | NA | CASSESGTGGWGYTF | TGTGCCAGCAGTGAATCCGGGACAGGGGGTTGGGGCTACACCTTC
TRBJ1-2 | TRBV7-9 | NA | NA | CASSGRANYGYTF | TGTGCCAGCAGCGGGAGGGCTAACTATGGCTACACCTTC
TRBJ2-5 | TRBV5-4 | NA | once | CASSSGNRETQYF | TGTGCCAGCAGTTCCGGGAACCGAGAGACCCAGTACTTC
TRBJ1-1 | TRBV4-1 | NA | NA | CASSQEAEAFF | TGCGCCAGCAGCCAAGAGGCTGAAGCTTTCTTT
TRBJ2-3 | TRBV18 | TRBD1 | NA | CASSPTGVVTDTQYF | TGTGCCAGCTCACCCACAGGGGTTGTCACAGATACGCAGTATTTT
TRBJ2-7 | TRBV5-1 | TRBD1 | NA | CASSSLRGSSYEQYF | TGCGCCAGCAGCTCCCTCAGGGGGAGCTCCTACGAGCAGTACTTC
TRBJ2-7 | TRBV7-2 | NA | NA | CATTTEPRRGEQYF | TGTGCCACCACGACAGAGCCGAGACGAGGCGAGCAGTACTTC